This is a list of T cell receptor beta chains from one sample in a study of patients and donors after allogeneic stem cell transplantation. TCRdb fed the RT-PCR reads into MiXCR, producing one record per CDR3 protein. Of hundreds of thousands of distinct CDR3 sequences in the sample, roughly 16% were seen once. Source material: blood, either unsorted or a sorted T cell fraction (not recorded which). These TCRs come from a human donor who was either an allogeneic HSCT recipient or a stem cell or donor lymphocyte infusion donor (not recorded which). It is not recorded whose cells these are; they may come from a transplant donor. Both conserved end residues are trimmed from each CDR3. Each record gives: CDR3 length, D gene, V gene, J gene, CDR3 protein. The D gene is left open where the match is weak.

13,TRBD2,TRBV3-1,TRBJ2-1,ASSQGNSGGDEQF
12,-,TRBV6-1,TRBJ2-1,ASSPFRLYNEQF
11,-,TRBV6-1,TRBJ1-1,ASSPVRFSEAF
12,TRBD2,TRBV24-1,TRBJ2-7,ATSDPLAGGEQY
11,-,TRBV6-6,TRBJ1-2,ASSYVYADGYT
16,TRBD2,TRBV25-1,TRBJ2-5,ASSEFSASGAGRETQY
13,-,TRBV15,TRBJ1-6,ATSRVRNSNSPLH
11,-,TRBV15,TRBJ2-3,ATSEGLTDTQY
11,-,TRBV11-2,TRBJ2-7,ASSLVTTYEQY
13,-,TRBV29-1,TRBJ1-2,SVDPISKANYGYT
13,-,TRBV15,TRBJ1-1,ATSSKIRGNTEAF
11,-,TRBV30,TRBJ1-1,AWSRLYNTEAF
10,-,TRBV6-6,TRBJ2-7,ASSGSPFEQY
13,TRBD2,TRBV7-6,TRBJ2-1,ASSGSGNPYNEQF